This is a list of T cell receptor beta chains from one sample in a study of T-cell reconstitution after alpha-beta-depleted transplantation in children. TCRdb re-called the PCR reads through MiXCR, storing one row per CDR3 protein. This sample carries hundreds of thousands of distinct CDR3 sequences, 10% of them seen once, and the ten largest clones take about 4%. The input for sequencing was PBMCs from the stem cell graft donor, taken from the stem cell graft. The receptors were sampled from a human donor who donated a stem cell graft to a child with acute myeloid leukemia. The CDR3 runs from the conserved cysteine through the conserved F or W. A D gene is named only where the DNA matches it firmly. Size is omitted from some rows. Given values are once, few, many or a class for expanded clones.

j_call clone_size d_call v_call cdr3_aa cdr3_nt
TRBJ2-1 many TRBD2 TRBV29-1 CSVADPQTSGVYEQFF TGCAGCGTTGCCGATCCGCAGACTAGCGGGGTGTATGAGCAGTTCTTC
TRBJ2-7 - TRBD1 TRBV5-1 CASSASLGQPSSYEQYF TGCGCCAGCAGCGCCAGCTTGGGACAGCCTAGCTCCTACGAGCAGTACTTC
TRBJ2-1 few TRBD2 TRBV5-1 CASSLESGRAFNEQFF TGCGCCAGCAGCTTGGAAAGCGGGAGGGCCTTCAATGAGCAGTTCTTC
TRBJ1-1 many - TRBV27 CASSRHTQNTEAFF TGTGCCAGCAGTCGCCACACACAGAACACTGAAGCTTTCTTT
TRBJ2-2 - TRBD1 TRBV10-3 CAISRDRGTGELFF TGTGCCATCAGCCGGGACAGGGGCACCGGGGAGCTGTTTTTT
TRBJ2-7 few - TRBV28 CASTRDKYEQYF TGTGCCAGCACCAGGGACAAATACGAGCAGTACTTC
TRBJ2-2 many TRBD2 TRBV29-1 CSVELLAGRNTGELFF TGCAGCGTTGAACTACTAGCGGGACGCAACACCGGGGAGCTGTTTTTT
TRBJ1-1 - - TRBV2 CASSPVGDNWAFF TGTGCCAGCAGTCCGGTGGGGGACAATTGGGCTTTCTTT
TRBJ1-1 many - TRBV20-1 CSAPGPGINTEAFF TGCAGTGCTCCCGGTCCAGGGATTAACACTGAAGCTTTCTTT
TRBJ2-5 few TRBD1 TRBV28 CASSWIGGVETQYF TGTGCCAGCAGTTGGATAGGGGGCGTGGAGACCCAGTACTTC
TRBJ2-5 few - TRBV12-3/TRBV12-4 CASAPGAGETQYF TGTGCCAGCGCCCCCGGGGCCGGGGAGACCCAGTACTTC
TRBJ2-1 many - TRBV20-1 CSAPDWNYNEQFF TGCAGTGCCCCCGACTGGAACTACAATGAGCAGTTCTTC
TRBJ2-1 - - TRBV30 CAGGRLLQFF TGTGCCGGAGGTAGGCTCCTGCAGTTCTTC
TRBJ2-6 few - TRBV12-3/TRBV12-4 CASSLFAGATGANVLTF TGTGCCAGCAGTTTATTTGCGGGGGCGACTGGGGCCAACGTCCTGACTTTC
TRBJ2-5 - TRBD1 TRBV15 CATSVDRGRETQYF TGTGCCACCAGCGTCGACAGGGGACGGGAGACCCAGTACTTC
TRBJ2-7 - TRBD2 TRBV20-1 CSARTGTSGRAFPQYF TGCAGTGCTAGAACCGGGACTAGCGGGAGGGCCTTCCCGCAGTACTTC
TRBJ2-7 - TRBD1 TRBV20-1 CSGTRDRGGEQYF TGCAGTGGGACCCGGGACAGGGGAGGCGAGCAGTACTTC
TRBJ2-1 - - TRBV20-1 CSASGVVMPNSYNEQFF TGCAGTGCTAGCGGGGTGGTAATGCCTAACTCCTACAATGAGCAGTTCTTC
TRBJ2-7 - - TRBV5-6 CASSLRGEWMGYEQYF TGTGCCAGCAGCTTGAGGGGTGAGTGGATGGGATACGAGCAGTACTTC
TRBJ2-1 many - TRBV29-1 CSVERALGEQFF TGCAGCGTTGAAAGGGCCTTGGGAGAGCAGTTCTTC
TRBJ2-7 few - TRBV6-5 CASSYGHTLSYEQYF TGTGCCAGCAGTTACGGCCATACTCTCTCCTACGAGCAGTACTTC
TRBJ2-7 - - TRBV14 CASNEGGTYEQYF TGTGCCAGCAATGAGGGCGGAACCTACGAGCAGTACTTC
TRBJ2-1 many - TRBV3-1 CASSPQLGSYNEQFF TGTGCCAGCAGCCCCCAGCTAGGCTCCTACAATGAGCAGTTCTTC
TRBJ1-1 - TRBD1 TRBV10-3 CAIRGTGGGTEAFF TGTGCCATCAGGGGCACAGGGGGCGGAACTGAAGCTTTCTTT
TRBJ2-5 - - TRBV18 CASSPVRAKETQYF TGTGCCAGCTCACCGGTGAGGGCTAAAGAGACCCAGTACTTC
TRBJ2-1 many TRBD2 TRBV6-2/TRBV6-3 CASSLRLAGANEQFF TGTGCCAGCAGCCTACGACTAGCGGGAGCGAATGAGCAGTTCTTC
TRBJ2-6 - - TRBV2 CASSTIDSGANVLTF TGTGCCAGCAGTACGATTGATTCTGGGGCCAACGTCCTGACTTTC
TRBJ1-1 many - TRBV2 CASTPDRGGTEAFF TGTGCCAGCACCCCCGACCGAGGGGGCACTGAAGCTTTCTTT
TRBJ2-3 - - TRBV5-1 CASSLQGNTDTQYF TGCGCCAGCAGCTTACAGGGTAACACAGATACGCAGTATTTT
TRBJ2-7 - - TRBV20-1 CSASAPGGIQQYF TGCAGTGCTAGCGCACCCGGGGGTATTCAGCAGTACTTC
TRBJ2-2 few - TRBV4-3 CASSQARARELFF TGCGCCAGCAGCCAAGCCAGGGCGCGAGAGCTGTTTTTT
TRBJ2-6 - - TRBV5-6 CASTERGGGANVLTF TGTGCCAGCACCGAGAGGGGAGGTGGGGCCAACGTCCTGACTTTC
TRBJ2-2 - - TRBV5-1 CASRLRGRASNTGELFF TGCGCCAGCAGACTCCGAGGGCGAGCTTCTAACACCGGGGAGCTGTTTTTT
TRBJ2-7 many TRBD1 TRBV6-2/TRBV6-3 CASSYGDRVYEQYF TGTGCCAGCAGTTATGGGGACAGGGTCTACGAGCAGTACTTC
TRBJ2-1 - TRBD2 TRBV6-2/TRBV6-3 CASSSGFSGRQDEQFF TGTGCCAGCAGTTCGGGGTTTAGCGGGAGGCAGGATGAGCAGTTCTTC
TRBJ2-6 once TRBD1 TRBV29-1 CSVGGQGPSGANVLTF TGCAGCGTGGGGGGACAGGGCCCCTCTGGGGCCAACGTCCTGACTTTC
TRBJ2-2 few - TRBV30 CAWSAGYTGELFF TGTGCCTGGAGTGCGGGGTACACCGGGGAGCTGTTTTTT
TRBJ2-1 - TRBD2 TRBV9 CASSVLAGNVEQFF TGTGCCAGCAGCGTCCTAGCGGGAAATGTGGAGCAGTTCTTC
TRBJ1-2 few - TRBV28 CASSYWRGYTF TGTGCCAGCAGTTATTGGCGGGGCTACACCTTC
TRBJ2-7 - - TRBV7-9 CASSLVAGNYEQYF TGTGCCAGCAGCTTAGTGGCCGGGAATTACGAGCAGTACTTC
TRBJ2-2 few - TRBV4-3 CASSQTTGRATGELFF TGCGCCAGCAGCCAAACGACAGGGAGGGCCACCGGGGAGCTGTTTTTT
TRBJ2-1 - TRBD2 TRBV24-1 CATSDGLAGGVRHEQFF TGTGCCACCAGTGATGGACTAGCGGGAGGGGTCCGGCATGAGCAGTTCTTC
TRBJ2-1 few TRBD2 TRBV6-5 CASSYRGTSGRNEQFF TGTGCCAGCAGTTACCGAGGGACTAGCGGGAGGAATGAGCAGTTCTTC
TRBJ2-5 - TRBD1 TRBV5-5 CASSLEAGGKETQYF TGTGCCAGCAGCTTGGAAGCAGGGGGAAAAGAGACCCAGTACTTC
TRBJ2-5 - - TRBV29-1 CSVERSAGETQYF TGCAGCGTTGAAAGGTCGGCGGGGGAGACCCAGTACTTC
TRBJ2-7 few TRBD2 TRBV27 CASSPGTSWEQYF TGTGCCAGCAGCCCCGGGACTAGCTGGGAGCAGTACTTC
TRBJ2-1 many TRBD1 TRBV7-2 CASSFLGQAYNEQFF TGTGCCAGCAGCTTTCTTGGACAGGCCTACAATGAGCAGTTCTTC
TRBJ2-1 - TRBD1 TRBV5-6 CASSLANGRDRAYNEQFF TGTGCCAGCAGCTTGGCCAACGGCCGGGACAGGGCGTACAATGAGCAGTTCTTC
TRBJ2-1 - - TRBV9 CASSVVGFVGVQGGHNEQFF TGTGCCAGCAGCGTAGTCGGTTTCGTCGGGGTTCAGGGCGGGCACAATGAGCAGTTCTTC
TRBJ2-5 - - TRBV6-1 CASSERFGSGLSETQYF TGTGCCAGCAGTGAAAGGTTCGGTAGCGGACTTTCGGAGACCCAGTACTTC
TRBJ2-2 - TRBD2 TRBV2 CASSEGGRSNTGELFF TGTGCCAGCAGTGAGGGGGGGAGATCGAACACCGGGGAGCTGTTTTTT
TRBJ2-3 many TRBD1 TRBV5-1 CASSLDPGGVVGYF TGCGCCAGCAGCTTGGACCCAGGGGGTGTCGTTGGGTATTTT
TRBJ2-5 - TRBD2 TRBV7-8 CASSSGLARETQYF TGTGCCAGCAGCTCGGGACTAGCGAGAGAGACCCAGTACTTC
TRBJ1-2 - - TRBV29-1 CSVEGAGDYGYTF TGCAGCGTTGAGGGGGCCGGCGACTATGGCTACACCTTC
TRBJ2-7 many TRBD2 TRBV20-1 CSASSRDYSYEQYF TGCAGTGCTAGTAGCCGGGACTACTCCTACGAGCAGTACTTC